This is a list of T cell receptor beta chains from one sample in a study of monozygotic twins with inflammatory bowel disease. Following a re-call of the 5' RACE reads, TCRdb has one entry per CDR3 protein and lacks DNA. This listing includes around 380,000 distinct CDR3 sequences. The sequenced sample was blood. Receptors originate from a human donor with ulcerative colitis or Crohn's disease, or a healthy co-twin of an affected twin (not recorded which). The CDR3 runs from the conserved cysteine through the conserved F or W.

V,J,CDR3
TRBV7-2,TRBJ2-1,CASSRLAGNSYNEQFF
TRBV9,TRBJ1-5,CASSVGPYQPQHF
TRBV20-1,TRBJ2-7,CSAGARSYEQYF
TRBV5-4,TRBJ2-7,CAASGSPTYEQYF
TRBV11-2,TRBJ2-7,CASGRASPYEQYF
TRBV7-2,TRBJ2-1,CATFVGQGSSGQFF
TRBV7-9,TRBJ2-3,CASSPDLDTQYF
TRBV11-2,TRBJ1-2,CASSLGFYYGYTF
TRBV12-3/TRBV12-4,TRBJ2-1,CASSWPEGLSYNEQFF
TRBV5-1,TRBJ2-2,CASSGGLGLTGELFF
TRBV11-2,TRBJ2-5,CASSFRGTSGRYETQYF
TRBV3-1,TRBJ2-7,CASSPSGPSYEQYF
TRBV11-1,TRBJ1-4,CASTLGRGQPPTNEKLFF
TRBV20-1,TRBJ2-7,CSALPDRYEQYF
TRBV7-9,TRBJ2-7,CARRMGYYEQYF
TRBV7-2,TRBJ1-6,CASSFGLPNSPLHF
TRBV4-3,TRBJ2-2,CASSQDLGGGLLTGELFF
TRBV12-3/TRBV12-4,TRBJ2-2,CASSFRVRLAGELFF
TRBV5-1,TRBJ1-2,CASSAFQGSYGYTF
TRBV29-1,TRBJ2-3,CSVDAGGTDTQYF
TRBV20-1,TRBJ2-1,CSCTLAGGKNEQFF
TRBV7-9,TRBJ2-1,CASSSTSGQNNEQFF
TRBV6-2/TRBV6-3,TRBJ2-2,CASRLPGELFF
TRBV7-9,TRBJ1-2,CASSLGPGRYGYTF
TRBV20-1,TRBJ2-7,CSAYPGNYEQYF
TRBV11-1,TRBJ2-2,CASTEREARTGELFF
TRBV10-3,TRBJ1-1,CAISDTMNTEAFF
TRBV14,TRBJ2-7,CASTTSGRIYEQYF
TRBV6-5,TRBJ1-1,CASSSLPLRQGATEAFF
TRBV5-1,TRBJ1-1,CASSRDFAEAFF
TRBV7-2,TRBJ1-5,CASSLGAAQHF
TRBV28,TRBJ2-1,CASSLWGMQFF